The 3 T cell receptor beta chains reported below all come from one sample, sequenced in a study of blood T cell repertoires in COVID-19. Clones were sequenced by immunoSEQ multiplex PCR, and TCRdb holds only the in-frame ones, with some missing. The sample yields 100,000 or so clones, about 85% seen once. Material: peripheral blood. These receptors were taken from a man aged 50 or older with active COVID-19.

This chain links TRBV5-1 with TRBJ2-2; maybe TRBD1 (5 bases). This CDR3 is built from 14 residues. CDR1 is SGHRS and CDR2 is YFSETQ in the germline V gene. Trimming shortened V by 0 bases and J by 7 bases, and 10 bases separated the two germline ends. The CDR3 DNA follows: TGCGCCAGCAGCTTGGAAGTAGGGGACGGGGAGCTGTTTTTT. It yields the protein CASSLEVGDGELFF.

The V call is TRBV30, the J call TRBJ1-2, with D possibly TRBD1 on 6 matching bases. CDR3 length: 13 amino acids. The germline V and J ends were trimmed by 3 bases and 2 bases, with 10 bases remaining between them. Germline-derived CDR1 and CDR2 are GTSNPN and SVGIG (reference sequence). The CDR3: CAWSHDRNYGYTF. CDR3 coding DNA: TGTGCCTGGAGCCATGACAGGAACTATGGCTACACCTTC.

This CDR3 is CASSQAGTGGGAFF. In nucleotides, the CDR3 is TGTGCCAGCAGCCAAGCTGGGACAGGTGGGGGGGCTTTCTTT. This chain connects TRBV3-1 (or the pseudogene TRBV3-2) to TRBJ1-1, with 8 nucleotides matching TRBD1. The CDR3 runs to 14 residues. The junction had 9 bases not matched to a gene; V was cut back by 1 base and J by 11 bases. The V gene's germline CDR1 is LGHDT and CDR2 YNNKEL (reference sequence).